The 31 T cell receptor beta chains below come from one sample, sequenced in a study of T cells after yellow fever vaccination. TCRdb re-derived calls from the 5' RACE reads in MiXCR, one entry per CDR3 protein. The repertoire holds 450,000 to 550,000 distinct CDR3 sequences, 15% to 20% seen once, with around an eighth in the top ten. Specimen: PBMCs, collected 15 days after the yellow fever booster vaccination. The receptors come from a man aged 30 to 45 who received the YFV17D yellow fever vaccine.

The rearrangement links TRBV12-3 or TRBV12-4 to TRBJ2-1; no definite D call. The CDR3 sequence is 14 residues long. V lost 4 bases and J 0 bases, leaving 7 bases between the germline ends. In DNA form, the CDR3 reads TGTGCCAGCAGTTCCCTAGTCTCCTACAATGAGCAGTTCTTC. Translating gives CASSSLVSYNEQFF.

This clonotype occurred a few times. The V gene is TRBV7-2, the J gene TRBJ2-7, with D tentatively TRBD2 (7 bases). Deletions cut 2 bases from V and 5 bases from J, with 13 bases between. Germline loops: CDR1 SGHTA, CDR2 FQGNSA. The CDR3 runs to 14 residues. CDR3 sequence: CASSLIGGPHEQYF. The DNA of the CDR3 is TGTGCCAGCAGCTTAATCGGGGGGCCCCACGAGCAGTACTTC. Supplemented by reference TRBV7-2 and TRBJ2-7, the full variable domain reads GAGVSQSPSNKVTEKGKDVELRCDPISGHTALYWYRQSLGQGLEFLIYFQGNSAPDKSGLPSDRFSAERTGGSVSTLTIQRTQQEDSAVYLCASSLIGGPHEQYFGPGTRLTVT.

The rearrangement joins TRBV10-2 to TRBJ2-7; 7 nucleotides match TRBD1. Unmatched junction bases numbered 10, after V lost 10 bases and J lost 4 bases. The germline CDR1 and CDR2 sequences are WSHSY and SAAADI. The CDR3 has 13 amino acids. The DNA for the CDR3 is TGCGCCACCATCTCCGACAGGGCATACGAGCAGTACTTC. Residues: CATISDRAYEQYF.

The chain recombines TRBV9 with TRBJ2-2, with D possibly matching TRBD1 (7 bases). This CDR3 is built from 16 residues. Trimming cost V 5 bases and J 1 base, with 15 bases left between them. The germline V gene has CDR1 SGDLS and CDR2 YYNGEE. CDR3 region: CASSAAGQKNTGELFF. Here the CDR3 DNA reads TGTGCCAGCAGTGCCGCGGGACAGAAGAACACCGGGGAGCTGTTTTTT.

This clonotype was seen a few times. This chain uses TRBV5-3 with TRBJ2-2; 8 bases agree with TRBD2. Being an ORF, TRBV5-3 has a function that is uncertain. V lost 4 bases and J lost 5; bases outside the gene matches: 1. The length of the CDR3 is 13 residues. CDR3 bases: TGTGCCAGAAGCACGGGGGGGACCGGGGAGCTGTTTTTT. Protein: CARSTGGTGELFF.

The chain couples TRBV6-1 to TRBJ2-2; D possibly corresponds to TRBD1 (6 bases). Trimming cost V 6 bases and J 5 bases, with 10 bases left between them. Germline V gives CDR1 MNHNS, CDR2 SASEGT. The CDR3 is 13 residues long. CDR3 sequence reads: CASRAGVTGELFF. DNA for the CDR3: TGTGCCAGCAGAGCAGGGGTAACCGGGGAGCTGTTTTTT.

The rearrangement uses TRBV6-1 and TRBJ2-2; the match to TRBD2 covers 14 bases. From germline, CDR1 is MNHNS and CDR2 SASEGT. The CDR3 loop spans 19 amino acids. Germline trimming cut 5 bases from V and 4 bases from J; bases unmatched to any gene: 12. The CDR3 DNA reads TGTGCCAGCAGTCAAAACTTGGGACTAGCGGGAGCTGGCACCGGGGAGCTGTTTTTT. Translation: CASSQNLGLAGAGTGELFF.

In its sample, this clonotype was seen once. The genes are TRBV5-1 and TRBJ2-7; 8 bases match TRBD2. The CDR3 has 14 residues. The trim removed 3 bases at V and 6 bases at J, leaving 8 bases unmatched. From germline, CDR1 is SGHRS and CDR2 YFSETQ. For the CDR3, the DNA is TGCGCCAGCAGCTCTACGGGGGGGCAGGGCGAGCAGTACTTC. This translates into CASSSTGGQGEQYF.

This clonotype has just a few counts. The genes are TRBV20-1 and TRBJ2-4, with D maybe TRBD2 (5 bases). Germline assignment: CDR1 DFQATT and CDR2 SNEGSKA (reference sequence). CDR3 size: 12 residues. Trimming cost V 3 bases and J 14 bases, with 17 bases left between them. The CDR3 DNA sequence: TGCAGTGCTAGGGACCGTAGCGCTGGGGAGTACTTC. Translating gives CSARDRSAGEYF.

This rearrangement joins TRBV5-5 to TRBJ2-3, with a possible D match to TRBD2 (5 bases). The V and J ends lost 4 bases and 8 bases respectively, with 11 bases between them. Looked up from germline, CDR1 is SGHKS and CDR2 is YYEKEE (reference sequence). The CDR3 covers 12 residues. CDR3 region: CASSPGEGTQYF. The DNA of the CDR3 is TGTGCCAGCAGCCCCGGAGAGGGTACGCAGTATTTT.

This clonotype was seen a few times. The chain is built from TRBV7-8 and TRBJ2-5, with D possibly TRBD2 on 5 matching bases. Germline loops: CDR1 SGHVS, CDR2 FQNEAQ. The V gene lost 5 bases and the J gene lost 7 bases, with 14 bases spanning the gap. The length of the CDR3 is 13 residues. DNA of the CDR3: TGTGCCAGCAGCACGGAGGTAGCCGGGACCCAGTACTTC. It is translated as CASSTEVAGTQYF.

V is TRBV3-1 and J is TRBJ2-1; D is uncertain. The V gene's germline CDR1 is LGHDT and CDR2 YNNKEL (reference sequence). V lost 8 bases and J 4 bases, leaving 9 bases between the germline ends. This CDR3 contains 12 residues. The CDR3 reads CASGIGYNEQFF. CDR3 DNA: TGTGCCAGCGGGATAGGTTACAATGAGCAGTTCTTC.

CDR3 residues: CIVKRGADTQYF. DNA of the CDR3: TGCATCGTCAAAAGAGGGGCAGATACGCAGTATTTT. The gene calls are TRBV20-1 and TRBJ2-3, with D perhaps given as TRBD1 or TRBD2 (5 bases each). The CDR3 has 12 residues. Germline CDR1 and CDR2: DFQATT and SNEGSKA (reference sequence).

This clonotype has a handful of counts. This sequence joins TRBV20-1 and TRBJ2-5; D ambiguous. CDR1 and CDR2 from the germline V gene are DFQATT and SNEGSKA (reference sequence). The CDR3 spans 12 residues. Trimming cost V 6 bases and J 2 bases, with 10 bases left between them. In nucleotides, the CDR3 is TGCAGTGCAACAACTACACAAGAGACCCAGTACTTC. This codes for CSATTTQETQYF.

The chain couples TRBV7-3 to TRBJ2-2; the match to TRBD2 covers 7 bases. The CDR3 is 17 amino acids. CDR1 and CDR2 (germline): SGHTA, FQGTGA. Losses at the gene ends were 2 bases for V and 6 bases for J; bases not matched to a gene: 12. CDR3 amino acids: CASSLPPGASGSGELFF. The CDR3 DNA follows: TGTGCCAGCAGCTTACCCCCCGGGGCTAGCGGTTCCGGGGAGCTGTTTTTT.

J is TRBJ2-5 and V is TRBV27; D remains ambiguous. The germline V and J ends were trimmed by 3 bases and 5 bases, with 13 bases remaining between them. Germline V gene sequence: CDR1 MNHEY, CDR2 SMNVEV (reference sequence). The CDR3 length is 14 residues. CDR3 bases: TGTGCCAGCAGTTTTGGGATGCGACGGGAGACCCAGTACTTC. It encodes CASSFGMRRETQYF.

Only a few counts were recorded for this clonotype. The gene calls are TRBV4-3 and TRBJ2-3; 8 bases align to TRBD1. Losses at the gene ends were 1 base for V and 4 bases for J; bases not matched to a gene: 4. Per germline, CDR1 LGHNA and CDR2 YSLEER. This CDR3 contains 15 residues. The CDR3 spells CASSQGQGRADTQYF. The CDR3 DNA is TGCGCCAGCAGCCAAGGACAGGGGCGGGCAGATACGCAGTATTTT.

The DNA of the CDR3 is TGTGCCAGCAGCTTAGGACTAGCGGCCCTACTTAACAATGAGCAGTTCTTC. As protein: CASSLGLAALLNNEQFF. The chain has TRBV11-2 and TRBJ2-1; 9 positions agree with TRBD2. Germline V lookup: CDR1 SGHAT, CDR2 FQNNGV. CDR3 length: 17 residues. Trimming cost V 1 base and J 5 bases; bases outside gene matches: 9.

This clonotype was seen only a few times. This chain joins TRBV15 and TRBJ2-3; 8 nucleotides line up with TRBD2. J was trimmed by 5 bases and V by 5 bases; bases with no gene match: 3. The CDR3 contains 13 residues. Germline values: CDR1 LNHNV, CDR2 YYDKDF (reference sequence). The CDR3 is CATSGGRRDTQYF. CDR3 nucleotides: TGTGCCACCAGCGGCGGGAGGCGAGATACGCAGTATTTT.

This clonotype occurred a few times. The chain links TRBV6-6 to TRBJ2-5; D is unresolved. V was shortened by 0 bases and J by 7 bases, with 9 bases between the two germline ends. Germline V gene sequence: CDR1 MNHNY, CDR2 SVGAGI (reference sequence). This CDR3 comprises 13 residues. CDR3: CASSYSNTGTQYF. CDR3 DNA sequence: TGTGCCAGCAGTTACTCGAATACCGGGACCCAGTACTTC.

This chain connects TRBV20-1 to TRBJ2-7; D gene ambiguous. There are 13 residues in the CDR3. Trimming left V 3 bases short and J 5 bases short, with 14 bases between. CDR1 is DFQATT and CDR2 is SNEGSKA in the germline V gene (reference sequence). DNA of the CDR3: TGCAGTGCTAGTCGCAGCCCCTACGACGAGCAGTACTTC. As protein: CSASRSPYDEQYF.

This clonotype has more than one count but fewer than ten. The chain combines TRBV12-3 or TRBV12-4 with TRBJ2-5, with D possibly matching TRBD2 (5 bases). The V end was cut by 4 bases, the J end by 7 bases, with 13 bases between. CDR3 size: 13 residues. The CDR3 nucleotides are TGTGCCAGCAGTTGGACTGGGGTGGGGACCCAGTACTTC. Amino acid sequence: CASSWTGVGTQYF.

The chain has TRBV12-3 or TRBV12-4 and TRBJ2-1; the match to TRBD2 covers 14 bases. The J segment lost 0 bases and the V segment lost 1 base, leaving 8 bases of the junction unmatched. The CDR3 extends over 20 amino acids. The chain's CDR3 is CASSLGLAGGVVSSYNEQFF. The CDR3 DNA reads TGTGCCAGCAGTTTAGGACTAGCGGGAGGGGTAGTAAGCTCCTACAATGAGCAGTTCTTC.

The J gene is TRBJ2-2, the V gene TRBV7-3, with D maybe TRBD1 (5 bases). V was trimmed by 6 bases and J by 6 bases, leaving 11 bases between them. The CDR3 spans 13 residues. CDR1 SGHTA and CDR2 FQGTGA come from the germline V gene. The CDR3 DNA sequence: TGTGCCAGCAGAGACAGCTACCCCGGGGAGCTGTTTTTT. It specifies CASRDSYPGELFF.

V is TRBV2 and J is TRBJ2-3; 10 bases map to TRBD2. This CDR3 region has 16 residues. Germline V lookup: CDR1 SNHLY, CDR2 FYNNEI. The V gene end was trimmed by 3 bases and the J gene end by 3 bases; junction bases not matched to a gene: 6. The CDR3 DNA is TGTGCCAGCAGTGATGCTAGCGGGAGTGGTACAGATACGCAGTATTTT. This translates into CASSDASGSGTDTQYF.

This clonotype was recorded once. The chain employs TRBV5-1 and TRBJ2-3, with TRBD2 matching 15 bases. There are 17 residues in the CDR3. Germline V gives CDR1 SGHRS, CDR2 YFSETQ. Trimming took 0 bases from V and 4 from J; bases not matched to a gene: 3. The CDR3 nucleotides read TGCGCCAGCAGCTTGGCGGGACTAGCGGGAGGCGCAGATACGCAGTATTTT. Translated: CASSLAGLAGGADTQYF.

This clonotype has just a few counts. V gene TRBV25-1 combines with J gene TRBJ2-7, with 10 bases identical to TRBD2. CDR3 length equals 14 residues. The J segment lost 3 bases and the V segment lost 5 bases, leaving 4 bases of the junction unmatched. CDR1 and CDR2 (germline): MGHDK, SYGVNS. CDR3 nucleotides: TGTGCCAGCAGTTCGACTAGCGGGCTCTACGAGCAGTACTTC. Its protein is CASSSTSGLYEQYF.

The rearrangement uses TRBV4-2 and TRBJ2-1, with D possibly being TRBD2 (5 bases). The CDR3 sequence is 15 residues long. Trimming took off 0 bases at V and 9 bases at J, with 15 bases between the two ends. Germline CDR1 reads LGHNA; CDR2 reads YNFKEQ. The CDR3 bases are TGTGCCAGCAGCCAAGATCGGGCCGGGGTTCGTGAGCAGTTCTTC. Protein sequence: CASSQDRAGVREQFF.

The chain joins TRBV7-8 to TRBJ1-5; 10 bases are shared with TRBD1. Trimming removed 5 bases from V and 5 bases from J; junction bases left unmatched: 6. Germline V lookup: CDR1 SGHVS, CDR2 FQNEAQ. The CDR3 totals 15 residues. In DNA, the CDR3 is TGTGCCAGCAGCGCAAGGACAGGGGGGTATCAGCCCCAGCATTTT. Protein product: CASSARTGGYQPQHF.

The CDR3: CASSQRLAGAETQYF. The DNA of the CDR3 is TGCGCCAGCAGCCAAAGACTAGCGGGGGCTGAGACCCAGTACTTC. The chain couples TRBV4-3 to TRBJ2-5; 12 bases agree with TRBD2. The CDR3 totals 15 residues. V lost 2 bases and J lost 5; bases outside the gene matches: 3. Germline V gives CDR1 LGHNA, CDR2 YSLEER.

The chain uses TRBV4-1 and TRBJ2-1, with D maybe TRBD2 (5 bases). CDR3 length: 16 amino acids. V lost 4 bases to trimming and J lost 6 bases, with 19 bases between them. CDR1 is MGHRA, CDR2 YSYEKL, per germline. The CDR3 reads CASSRDDMQRFNEQFF. The CDR3, as DNA: TGCGCCAGCAGCCGAGACGACATGCAGCGGTTCAATGAGCAGTTCTTC.